This TCR beta chain comes out of a study of cytomegalovirus exposure and HLA in healthy donors. Notes on the study in general: Reportedly, cytomegalovirus status was diagnosed with high sensitivity and specificity. Apart from CMV serostatus, no immune exposure information was available.

Remarks on this clone: Its target is unknown.

With 60 Vbeta and 13 Jbeta primers, the PCR was carried out. The table came from immunoSEQ multiplex PCR; TCRdb's copy has only in-frame clones and leaves some out. The sample lists approximately 170,000 clones; just under 75% were seen once. Losses at the gene ends were 9 bases for V and 4 bases for J; bases not matched to a gene: 9. This CDR3 contains 15 residues. CDR1 and CDR2 (germline): SGHRS, YFSETQ. This receptor was taken from a man aged 25 to 40 in good health and CMV-seropositive. The gene calls are TRBV5-1 and TRBJ2-3; 12 bases line up with TRBD2. The sample was PBMCs. This chain's CDR3 is CATNPTSGRSDTQYF. The DNA of the CDR3 is TGCGCCACCAATCCGACTAGCGGGAGATCAGATACGCAGTATTTT.